The 26 T cell receptor beta chains presented below share a single source sample, sequenced in a study of regulatory T cells in long-lasting Graves disease. Time point given: newly diagnosed GD, antithyroid drugs for less than 3 months. RNA extracted from PBMCs served as the sequencing template. CDR3-region Arm-PCR and iRepertoire HTBI primers produced the TCR beta libraries. One entry per CDR3 protein results from TCRdb running MiXCR on the multiplex PCR reads. The table includes 350,000 to 500,000 distinct CDR3 sequences, 16% detected once. These same data were also listed under a study on T cells in Graves' hyperthyroidism and ophthalmopathy.

Sequencing used peripheral blood mononuclear cells (PBMCs), obtained at new diagnosis, from a patient treated with antithyroid drugs. The receptors were gathered from a woman aged 18-29 years with Graves disease.

This clonotype was counted at least ten times. The chain uses TRBV7-2 and TRBJ2-1; D is ambiguous. The CDR3 loop spans 13 amino acids. Trimming removed 0 bases from V and 8 bases from J, with 8 bases in between. Germline V gene sequence: CDR1 SGHTA, CDR2 FQGNSA. The CDR3 DNA reads as TGTGCCAGCAGCTTAGCTCCCAATTATGAGCAGTTCTTC. Encoded protein: CASSLAPNYEQFF.

V usage is TRBV27 and J usage is TRBJ2-1; D is unclear. The V and J ends lost 7 bases and 0 bases respectively, with 16 bases between them. This CDR3 spans 16 amino acids. The germline gives CDR1 MNHEY, CDR2 SMNVEV (reference sequence). CDR3 DNA sequence: TGTGCCAGCACCCCACTGGACCGACTCTCCTACAATGAGCAGTTCTTC. As protein: CASTPLDRLSYNEQFF.

Regarding this clonotype: This may stem from a read error, because a much larger clone lies one nucleotide away. The chain couples TRBV28 to TRBJ2-3; D possibly corresponds to TRBD2 (5 bases). Germline-derived CDR1 and CDR2 are MDHEN and SYDVKM. This CDR3 is 14 amino acids long. Trimming pared 2 bases from V and 1 base from J, leaving 7 bases between. The CDR3 bases are TGTGCCAGCAGTTTACGGCGGGGCACAGATACGCAGTATTTT. Translated, it gives CASSLRRGTDTQYF. Looking up the rest from reference TRBV28 and TRBJ2-3 gives the full variable domain: DVKVTQSSRYLVKRTGEKVFLECVQDMDHENMFWYRQDPGLGLRLIYFSYDVKMKEKGDIPEGYSVSREKKERFSLILESASTNQTSMYLCASSLRRGTDTQYFGPGTRLTVL.

The chain employs TRBV5-8 and TRBJ1-6, with a weak D call TRBD1 (5 bases). There are 15 residues in the CDR3. The V and J ends lost 2 bases and 6 bases respectively, with 12 bases between them. From germline, CDR1 is SGHTS and CDR2 YDEGEE. The CDR3 DNA reads TGTGCCAGCAGCTTAATGGGGCCAGCTAATTCACCCCTCCACTTT. It codes for CASSLMGPANSPLHF.

The chain carries TRBV7-2 and TRBJ1-2; D is uncertain. Germline CDR1 and CDR2: SGHTA and FQGNSA. Trimming shortened V by 3 bases and J by 3 bases, and 14 bases separated the two germline ends. This CDR3 comprises 15 residues. CDR3 nucleotides: TGTGCCAGCAGCTTGCCCCCTTGGCTGCACTATGGCTACACCTTC. Encoded protein: CASSLPPWLHYGYTF.

The V and J genes are TRBV4-3 and TRBJ1-1, with a tentative D call TRBD1 (5 bases). Germline V gene data show CDR1 as LGHNA and CDR2 as YSLEER. V lost 4 bases and J lost 6, with 18 bases in between. This CDR3 is 15 amino acids long. CDR3 sequence (DNA): TGCGCCAGCAGCCGCGGGGACCGCTACGAGGCTGAAGCTTTCTTT. This codes for CASSRGDRYEAEAFF.

The V gene is TRBV6-2 or TRBV6-3, the J gene TRBJ1-5; TRBD1 aligns across 8 bases. There are 14 residues in the CDR3. Trimming removed 5 bases from V and 6 bases from J; junction bases left unmatched: 6. CDR1 and CDR2 from the germline V gene are MNHEY and SVGEGT. CDR3 loop: CASSERQGAQPQHF. In DNA, the CDR3 is TGTGCCAGCAGTGAACGGCAGGGGGCTCAGCCCCAGCATTTT.

This clonotype was seen a single time. Given a much more abundant clone one base away, this may be a read error. The chain links TRBV3-1 to TRBJ1-1, with D unresolved. Germline V gene sequence: CDR1 LGHDT, CDR2 YNNKEL (reference sequence). CDR3 size: 14 residues. This CDR3 reads CANSQVHRFPEAFF. CDR3 sequence (DNA): TGTGCCAACAGCCAAGTACACCGTTTCCCTGAAGCTTTCTTT. The full variable domain, with the rest looked up from reference TRBV3-1 and TRBJ1-1, is DTAVSQTPKYLVTQMGNDKSIKCEQNLGHDTMYWYKQDSKKFLKIMFSYNNKELIINETVPNRFSPKSPDKAHLNLHINSLELGDSAVYFCANSQVHRFPEAFFGQGTRLTVV.

Remarks on this clonotype: A read error is possible here, since a much larger clone lies one base away. J is TRBJ2-1 and V is TRBV30; the D gene is possibly TRBD2 (6 bases). V was trimmed by 2 bases and J by 10 bases, leaving 15 bases between them. CDR1 and CDR2 (germline): GTSNPN, SVGIG (reference sequence). The CDR3 runs 13 residues. For the CDR3, the DNA is TGTGCCTGGAGTCTGGAGGGAGGCTACGAGCAGTTCTTC. This translates into CAWSLEGGYEQFF.

This clonotype was picked up a small number of times. This chain's CDR3 is CASSQVRGSNQPQHF. CDR3 DNA sequence: TGCGCCAGCAGCCAAGTTAGGGGGAGCAATCAGCCCCAGCATTTT. The V gene is TRBV4-1, the J gene TRBJ1-5; tentatively, D is TRBD1 (6 bases). This CDR3 is built from 15 residues. Trimming stripped 1 base from V and 1 base from J, with 8 bases between. Looked up from germline, CDR1 is MGHRA and CDR2 is YSYEKL.

This clonotype was counted only a few times. This chain connects TRBV7-9 to TRBJ2-7; D may be TRBD2 (7 bases). This CDR3 is 16 amino acids long. Trimming removed 4 bases at V and 5 bases at J, with 21 bases between. CDR1 SEHNR and CDR2 FQNEAQ come from the germline V gene (reference sequence). In DNA, the CDR3 is TGTGCCAGCAGCTCGCGAGGGGGGGACGGTACCAACGAGCAGTACTTC. Translation gives CASSSRGGDGTNEQYF.

There are many counts of this clonotype. The chain combines TRBV12-3 or TRBV12-4 with TRBJ1-3; D is uncertain. Trimming removed 3 bases at V and 1 base at J, with 10 bases between. The CDR3 has 15 amino acids. This CDR3 is CASSFIFQSGNTIYF. As DNA, the CDR3 is TGTGCCAGCAGTTTCATTTTTCAATCTGGAAACACCATATATTTT.

In this sample, this clonotype turned up many times. The chain joins TRBV27 to TRBJ1-5; D is perhaps TRBD1 (5 bases). Germline-derived CDR1 and CDR2 are MNHEY and SMNVEV (reference sequence). The length of the CDR3 is 13 residues. Trimming took off 5 bases at V and 4 bases at J, with 9 bases between the two ends. The CDR3 is CASSPRENQPQHF. CDR3 DNA sequence: TGTGCCAGCAGTCCCAGGGAAAATCAGCCCCAGCATTTT.

This chain links TRBV19 with TRBJ2-7; 10 bases are a match to TRBD2. Germline CDR1 is LNHDA and CDR2 is SQIVND (reference sequence). The CDR3 length is 15 residues. V shed 4 bases, J shed 3 bases, and the junction held 6 bases outside the gene matches. The CDR3 DNA reads as TGTGCCAGTAGTAACCCCCTAGCGGGAGTCTACGAGCAGTACTTC. Translation gives CASSNPLAGVYEQYF.

This clonotype was observed a handful of times. This chain connects TRBV19 to TRBJ1-2; 8 bases agree with TRBD1. The CDR3 covers 15 residues. CDR1 is LNHDA and CDR2 is SQIVND in the germline V gene (reference sequence). V gave up 3 bases and J gave up 5 bases; unmatched junction bases: 8. The CDR3 nucleotides are TGTGCCAGTAGTATTGGGCAGGGGGCCGCATATGGCTACACCTTC. Its translation is CASSIGQGAAYGYTF.

The chain couples TRBV29-1 to TRBJ1-1; D is ambiguous. The V and J ends lost 2 bases and 4 bases respectively, with 8 bases between them. The V gene's germline CDR1 is SQVTM and CDR2 ANQGSEA. This CDR3 contains 12 residues. CDR3 sequence (DNA): TGCAGCGTTGAACGAGGATTCACTGAAGCTTTCTTT. Protein product: CSVERGFTEAFF.

This clonotype came up a few times. V gene TRBV12-3 or TRBV12-4 combines with J gene TRBJ2-2, with D perhaps being TRBD1 or TRBD2 (7 bases each). The CDR3 consists of 13 residues. V lost 7 bases, J lost 7 bases, and 13 bases lay in between. CDR3 DNA sequence: TGTGCCAGCAACCAGGGGGGGGGCGGGGAGCTGTTTTTT. This translates into CASNQGGGGELFF.

The sample holds many counts of this clonotype. The chain employs TRBV24-1 and TRBJ2-3; 10 nucleotides match TRBD1. The CDR3 contains 15 residues. Per the germline V gene, CDR1 is KGHDR and CDR2 is SFDVKD. Unmatched junction bases numbered 8, after V lost 7 bases and J lost 5 bases. The CDR3: CATSKTGTGVDTQYF. In DNA, the CDR3 is TGTGCCACCAGCAAAACCGGGACAGGGGTAGATACGCAGTATTTT.

The chain combines TRBV2 with TRBJ2-1; 10 nucleotides match TRBD2. This CDR3 has 17 residues. V dropped 7 bases and J dropped 0; count of bases not matched to a gene: 9. Germline values: CDR1 SNHLY, CDR2 FYNNEI. The CDR3 spells CASKGLAGARSYNEQFF. Written as DNA, the CDR3 is TGTGCCAGCAAAGGGCTAGCGGGAGCCCGCTCCTACAATGAGCAGTTCTTC.

This clonotype came up many times. V is TRBV2 and J is TRBJ1-1; possibly TRBD1 for D (5 bases). CDR1 is SNHLY and CDR2 is FYNNEI in the germline V gene. The CDR3 covers 14 residues. The V and J ends lost 4 bases and 5 bases respectively, with 14 bases between them. The chain's CDR3 is CASSVTKGLTEAFF. CDR3 sequence (DNA): TGTGCCAGCAGTGTTACTAAGGGGCTGACTGAAGCTTTCTTT.

Turning to this clonotype: A much larger clone is a single base away; this may be a read error. V gene TRBV3-1 combines with J gene TRBJ2-2; 12 nucleotides align to TRBD2. V shed 3 bases and J 7 bases; nucleotides not matched to a gene: 9. CDR3 length equals 17 residues. Germline CDR1 is LGHDT and CDR2 is YNNKEL (reference sequence). The CDR3 nucleotides are TGTGCCAGCAGCCAGAGGACTAGCGGGAAACCCATCGGGGAGCTGTTTTTT. Its protein is CASSQRTSGKPIGELFF. The full variable domain, its missing parts supplied by reference TRBV3-1 and TRBJ2-2, is DTAVSQTPKYLVTQMGNDKSIKCEQNLGHDTMYWYKQDSKKFLKIMFSYNNKELIINETVPNRFSPKSPDKAHLNLHINSLELGDSAVYFCASSQRTSGKPIGELFFGEGSRLTVL.

Details on this clonotype: This clone may be a read error of a much larger clone one base away. As the CDR3 is not closed by the conserved phenylalanine or tryptophan, this likely results from a read error. The rearrangement links TRBV20-1 to TRBJ1-5, with 7 positions matching TRBD1. J lost 3 bases, V lost 6 bases, and 8 bases had no gene match. The length of the CDR3 is 14 residues. CDR1 and CDR2 from the germline V gene are DFQATT and SNEGSKA (reference sequence). The chain's CDR3 is CSAQKGGSNQPQHS. For the CDR3, the DNA is TGCAGTGCCCAGAAAGGGGGCTCCAATCAGCCCCAGCATTCT.

This clonotype was detected many times. The chain is built from TRBV20-1 and TRBJ1-1; tentatively, D is TRBD1 (5 bases). Germline V gives CDR1 DFQATT, CDR2 SNEGSKA (reference sequence). Deletions cut 0 bases from V and 1 base from J, with 9 bases between. The CDR3 extends over 14 amino acids. CDR3 DNA sequence: TGCAGTGCTAGAGATACGGGACCGAACACTGAAGCTTTCTTT. Translated: CSARDTGPNTEAFF.

This clonotype occurred many times. This chain links TRBV20-1 with TRBJ2-7; D remains unclear. V gave up 0 bases and J gave up 5 bases, with 11 bases separating them. The CDR3 runs to 13 residues. Germline V lookup: CDR1 DFQATT, CDR2 SNEGSKA (reference sequence). The CDR3 nucleotides are TGCAGTGCTAGAGACCTTCGAGGTAACGAGCAGTACTTC. It encodes CSARDLRGNEQYF.

The CDR3, as DNA: TGTGCCAGCAGTTTGCAACAGGGGACCACCGGGGAGCTGTTTTTT. This codes for CASSLQQGTTGELFF. The rearrangement uses TRBV27 and TRBJ2-2; TRBD1 aligns across 7 bases. Germline CDR1 is MNHEY and CDR2 is SMNVEV (reference sequence). The CDR3 has 15 amino acids. Trimming removed 3 bases from V and 4 bases from J; junction bases left unmatched: 5.

This clonotype has a count of ten or more. The genes are TRBV29-1 and TRBJ2-1; 7 bases align to TRBD1. J was trimmed by 5 bases and V by 2 bases; bases with no gene match: 15. Germline V gene data show CDR1 as SQVTM and CDR2 as ANQGSEA. CDR3 length: 17 residues. The CDR3 protein is CSVEPRAQTGKHNEQFF. The CDR3 coding sequence is TGCAGCGTTGAACCCCGGGCGCAGACAGGGAAACACAATGAGCAGTTCTTC.